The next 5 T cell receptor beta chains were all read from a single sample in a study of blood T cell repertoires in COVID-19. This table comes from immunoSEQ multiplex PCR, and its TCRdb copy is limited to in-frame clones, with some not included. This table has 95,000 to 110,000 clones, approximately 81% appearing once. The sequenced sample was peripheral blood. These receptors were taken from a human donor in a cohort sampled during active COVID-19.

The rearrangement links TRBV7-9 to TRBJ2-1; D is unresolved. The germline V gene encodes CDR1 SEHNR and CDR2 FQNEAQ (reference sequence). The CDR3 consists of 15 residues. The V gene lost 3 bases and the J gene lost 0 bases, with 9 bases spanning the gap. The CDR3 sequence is CASSFRTSSYNEQFF. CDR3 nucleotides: TGTGCCAGCAGCTTTCGAACCAGCTCCTACAATGAGCAGTTCTTC.

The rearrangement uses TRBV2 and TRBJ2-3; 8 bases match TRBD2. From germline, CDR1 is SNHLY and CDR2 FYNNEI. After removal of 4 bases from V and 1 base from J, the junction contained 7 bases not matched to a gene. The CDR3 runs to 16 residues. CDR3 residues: CASSGLASAGTDTQYF. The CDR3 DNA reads TGTGCCAGCAGTGGACTAGCGTCCGCCGGCACAGATACGCAGTATTTT. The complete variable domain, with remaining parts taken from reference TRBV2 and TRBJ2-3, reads EPEVTQTPSHQVTQMGQEVILRCVPISNHLYFYWYRQILGQKVEFLVSFYNNEISEKSEIFDDQFSVERPDGSNFTLKIRSTKLEDSAMYFCASSGLASAGTDTQYFGPGTRLTVL.

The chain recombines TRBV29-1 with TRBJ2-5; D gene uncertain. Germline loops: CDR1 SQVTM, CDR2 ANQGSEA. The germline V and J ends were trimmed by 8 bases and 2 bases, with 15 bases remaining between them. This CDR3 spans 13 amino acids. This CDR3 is CSSRNTVQETQYF. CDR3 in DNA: TGCAGCTCTCGAAATACAGTACAAGAGACCCAGTACTTC.

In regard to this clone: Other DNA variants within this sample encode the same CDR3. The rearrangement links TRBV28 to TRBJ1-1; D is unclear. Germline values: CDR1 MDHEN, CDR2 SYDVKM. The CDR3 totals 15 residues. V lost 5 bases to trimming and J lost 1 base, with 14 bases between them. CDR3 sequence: CASSLGGPGNTEAFF. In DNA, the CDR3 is TGTGCCAGCAGTCTTGGAGGACCGGGGAACACTGAAGCTTTCTTT.

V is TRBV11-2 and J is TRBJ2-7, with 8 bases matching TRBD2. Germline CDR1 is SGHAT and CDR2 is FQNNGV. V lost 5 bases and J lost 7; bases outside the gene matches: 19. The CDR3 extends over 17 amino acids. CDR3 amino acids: CASSPTWGVRGVWEQYF. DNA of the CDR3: TGTGCCAGCAGCCCCACCTGGGGGGTGCGGGGGGTTTGGGAGCAGTACTTC.